This TCR beta chain came from a study of HIV-infected children after antiretroviral therapy interruption. Study context: For the interruption arm, samples span week 0 through about 3 years after study end.

Described treatment: PENTA 11 planned treatment interruption arm or continuous ART arm. Naive CD4+ CD45RA+ CD45RO- T cells were FACS-sorted from thawed PBMCs. The table lists this clonotype with a few counts. A junction end diverges from the germline sequence, so it may reflect a read error. Unique molecular identifiers were included in an RNA-based 3' RACE TCR library. One entry per CDR3 protein results from TCRdb running MiXCR on the 3' RACE reads. The data hold around 40,000 distinct CDR3 sequences, with around 7% observed a single time. Germline V gene data show CDR1 as SGHTA and CDR2 as FQGNSA. The CDR3 is made up of 14 amino acids.

The specimen comprised CD45RA+ CD4+ T cells from PBMCs, pooled from several time points, sampled from a donor given antiretroviral therapy, either interrupted or continuous. Subset specified: naive CD4+ CD45RA+ CD45RO- T cells. This rearrangement joins TRBV7-2 to TRBJ2-3, with TRBD1 matching over 7 bases. The receptor was isolated from a pool of human donors with HIV. The CDR3: CASSRQGGAETLYF. CDR3 in DNA: TGTGCCAGCAGTCGACAGGGTGGTGCAGAAACGCTGTATTTT.